This TCR beta chain was identified during a study of blood T cell repertoires in COVID-19. Across the study: Acute and convalescent COVID-19 specimens originated in the United States, Italy and Spain. From T cells, B-cell-depleted T cells, or PBMCs came the material, which was cDNA or gDNA.

The CDR3 has 14 amino acids. The V and J ends lost 0 bases and 8 bases, in that order; junction bases with no gene match: 7. In germline, CDR1 is SGHNT, CDR2 YYREEE (reference sequence). Profiling relied on immunoSEQ multiplex PCR, and the TCRdb table lists in-frame clones only, not all of them. In the table there are about 46,000 clones, 80% to 90% of which are singletons. The genes are TRBV5-4 and TRBJ1-1, with 7 positions matching TRBD1. Sequencing used peripheral blood. This TCR came from a human donor in a cohort sampled during active COVID-19. The donor label of this sample is uncertain. DNA for the CDR3: TGTGCCAGCAGCTTGGGGGCCGGGACAGAGGAAGCTTTCTTT. Translation: CASSLGAGTEEAFF.